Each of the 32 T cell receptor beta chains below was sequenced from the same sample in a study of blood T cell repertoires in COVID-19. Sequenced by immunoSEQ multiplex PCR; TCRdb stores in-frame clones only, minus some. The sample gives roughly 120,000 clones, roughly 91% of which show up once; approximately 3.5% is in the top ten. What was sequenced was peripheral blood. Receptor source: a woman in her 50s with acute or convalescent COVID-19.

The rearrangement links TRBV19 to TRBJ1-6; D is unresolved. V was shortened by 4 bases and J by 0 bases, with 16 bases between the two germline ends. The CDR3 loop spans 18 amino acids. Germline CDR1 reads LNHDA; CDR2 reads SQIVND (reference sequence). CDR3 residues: CASSKELGRSSYNSPLHF. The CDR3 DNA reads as TGTGCCAGTAGTAAGGAGTTAGGCCGAAGCTCCTATAATTCACCCCTCCACTTT.

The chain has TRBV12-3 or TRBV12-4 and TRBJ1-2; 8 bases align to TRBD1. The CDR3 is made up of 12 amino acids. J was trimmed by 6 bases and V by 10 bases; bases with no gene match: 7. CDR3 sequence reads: CATLQGVDGYTF. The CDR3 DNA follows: TGTGCCACCCTACAGGGGGTGGATGGCTACACCTTC.

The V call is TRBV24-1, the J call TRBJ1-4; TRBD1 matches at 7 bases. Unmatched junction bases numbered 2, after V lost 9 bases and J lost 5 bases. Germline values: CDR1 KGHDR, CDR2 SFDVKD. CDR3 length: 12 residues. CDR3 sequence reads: CATGTANEKLFF. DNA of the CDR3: TGTGCCACCGGGACAGCGAATGAAAAACTGTTTTTT.

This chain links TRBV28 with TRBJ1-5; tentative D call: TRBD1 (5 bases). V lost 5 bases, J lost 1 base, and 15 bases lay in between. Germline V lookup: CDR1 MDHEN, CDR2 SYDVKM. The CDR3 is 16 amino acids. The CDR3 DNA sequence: TGTGCCAGCAGTCCGCAGGAACGGGGGAGCAATCAGCCCCAGCATTTT. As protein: CASSPQERGSNQPQHF.

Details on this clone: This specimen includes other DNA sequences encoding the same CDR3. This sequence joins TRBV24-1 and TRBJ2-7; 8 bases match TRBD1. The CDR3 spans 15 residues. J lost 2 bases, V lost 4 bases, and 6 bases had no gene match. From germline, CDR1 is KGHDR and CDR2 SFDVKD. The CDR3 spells CATSDPRDRTYEQYF. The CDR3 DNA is TGTGCCACCAGTGACCCCCGGGACAGGACCTACGAGCAGTACTTC.

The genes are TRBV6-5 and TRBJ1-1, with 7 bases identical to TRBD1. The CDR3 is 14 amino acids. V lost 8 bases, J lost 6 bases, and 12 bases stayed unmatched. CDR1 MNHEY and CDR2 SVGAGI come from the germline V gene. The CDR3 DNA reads TGTGCCAGCCGGTCCCCGAGGGGGCGCGCTGAAGCTTTCTTT. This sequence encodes CASRSPRGRAEAFF.

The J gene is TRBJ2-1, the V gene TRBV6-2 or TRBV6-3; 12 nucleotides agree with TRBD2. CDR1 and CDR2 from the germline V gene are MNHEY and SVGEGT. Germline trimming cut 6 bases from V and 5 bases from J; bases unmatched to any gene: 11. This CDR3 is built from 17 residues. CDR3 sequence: CASSRRLAGVGNNEQFF. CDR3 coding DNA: TGTGCCAGCAGCCGCAGACTAGCGGGAGTTGGAAACAATGAGCAGTTCTTC.

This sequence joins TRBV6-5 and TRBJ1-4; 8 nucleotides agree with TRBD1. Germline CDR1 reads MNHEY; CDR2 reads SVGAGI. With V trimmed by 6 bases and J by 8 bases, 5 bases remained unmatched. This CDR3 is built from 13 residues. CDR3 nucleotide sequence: TGTGCCAGCAGGGACAGGGTTGGCGAAAAACTGTTTTTT. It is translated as CASRDRVGEKLFF.

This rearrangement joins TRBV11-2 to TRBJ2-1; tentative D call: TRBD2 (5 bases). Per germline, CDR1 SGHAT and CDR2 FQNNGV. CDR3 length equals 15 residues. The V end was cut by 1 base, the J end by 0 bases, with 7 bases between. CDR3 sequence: CASSLGGLSYNEQFF. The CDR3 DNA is TGTGCCAGCAGCTTAGGCGGACTCTCCTACAATGAGCAGTTCTTC.

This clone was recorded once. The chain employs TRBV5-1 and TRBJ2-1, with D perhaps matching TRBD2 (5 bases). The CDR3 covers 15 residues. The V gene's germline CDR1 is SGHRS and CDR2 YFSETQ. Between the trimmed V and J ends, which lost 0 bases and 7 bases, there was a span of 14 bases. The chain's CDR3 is CASSLDGRGSNEQFF. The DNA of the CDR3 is TGCGCCAGCAGCTTGGACGGACGAGGGTCTAATGAGCAGTTCTTC.

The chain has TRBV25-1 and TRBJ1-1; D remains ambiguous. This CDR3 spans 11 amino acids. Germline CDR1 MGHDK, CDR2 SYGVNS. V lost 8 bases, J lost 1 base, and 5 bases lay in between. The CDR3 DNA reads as TGTGCCAGCGCCGGGAACACTGAAGCTTTCTTT. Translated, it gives CASAGNTEAFF.

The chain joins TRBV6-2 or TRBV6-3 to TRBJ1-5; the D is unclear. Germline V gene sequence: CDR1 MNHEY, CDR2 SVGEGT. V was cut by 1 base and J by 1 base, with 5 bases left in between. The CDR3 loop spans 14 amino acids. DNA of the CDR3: TGTGCCAGCAGTTACTTGTTAAGCAATCAGCCCCAGCATTTT. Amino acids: CASSYLLSNQPQHF.

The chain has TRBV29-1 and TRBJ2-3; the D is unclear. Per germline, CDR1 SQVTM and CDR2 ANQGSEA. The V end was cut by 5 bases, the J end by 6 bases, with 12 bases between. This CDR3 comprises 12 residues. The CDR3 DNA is TGCAGCGTTCTAACTACCGAGGATACGCAGTATTTT. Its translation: CSVLTTEDTQYF.

The CDR3 spells CASSTGLAGGMMGRTDTQYF. The CDR3 DNA reads TGCGCCAGCAGCACGGGACTAGCGGGAGGGATGATGGGGCGCACAGATACGCAGTATTTT. The rearrangement uses TRBV5-1 and TRBJ2-3; 16 nucleotides align to TRBD2. Germline V CDR1 and CDR2: SGHRS, YFSETQ. Losses at the gene ends were 4 bases for V and 1 base for J; bases not matched to a gene: 12. CDR3 length: 20 amino acids.

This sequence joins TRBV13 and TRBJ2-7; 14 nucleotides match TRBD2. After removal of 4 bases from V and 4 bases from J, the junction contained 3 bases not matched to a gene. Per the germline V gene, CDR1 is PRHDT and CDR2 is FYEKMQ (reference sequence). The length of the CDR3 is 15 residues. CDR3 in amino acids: CASSSRTSGRYEQYF. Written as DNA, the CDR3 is TGTGCCAGCAGCTCCCGGACTAGCGGGAGGTACGAGCAGTACTTC.

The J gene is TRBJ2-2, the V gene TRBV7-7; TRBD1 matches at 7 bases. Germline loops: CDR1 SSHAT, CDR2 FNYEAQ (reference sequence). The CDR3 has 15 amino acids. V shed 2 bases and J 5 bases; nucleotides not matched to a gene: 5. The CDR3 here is CASSLMRGPTGELFF. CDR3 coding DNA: TGTGCCAGCAGCTTAATGAGGGGGCCAACCGGGGAGCTGTTTTTT.

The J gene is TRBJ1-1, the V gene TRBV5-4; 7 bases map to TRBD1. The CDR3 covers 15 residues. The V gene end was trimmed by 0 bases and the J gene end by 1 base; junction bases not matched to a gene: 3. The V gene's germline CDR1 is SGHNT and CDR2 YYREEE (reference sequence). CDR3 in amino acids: CASSLGGTANTEAFF. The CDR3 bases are TGTGCCAGCAGCTTGGGGGGGACAGCGAACACTGAAGCTTTCTTT.

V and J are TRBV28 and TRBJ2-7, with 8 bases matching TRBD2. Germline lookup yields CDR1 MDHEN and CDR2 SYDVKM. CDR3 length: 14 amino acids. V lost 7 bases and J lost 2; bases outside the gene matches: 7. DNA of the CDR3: TGTGCCAGCACCCCTGGGACTAGACCCTACGAGCAGTACTTC. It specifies CASTPGTRPYEQYF.

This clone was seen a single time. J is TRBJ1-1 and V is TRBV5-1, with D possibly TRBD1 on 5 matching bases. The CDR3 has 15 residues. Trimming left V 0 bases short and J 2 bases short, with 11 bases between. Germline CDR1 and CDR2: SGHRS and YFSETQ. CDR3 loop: CASSLVAGLNTEAFF. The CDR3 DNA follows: TGCGCCAGCAGCTTGGTGGCAGGGCTAAACACTGAAGCTTTCTTT.

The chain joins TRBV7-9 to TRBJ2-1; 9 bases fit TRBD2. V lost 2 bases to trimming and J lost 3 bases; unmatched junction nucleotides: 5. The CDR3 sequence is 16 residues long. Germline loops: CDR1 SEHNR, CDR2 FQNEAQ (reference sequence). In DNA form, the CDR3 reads TGTGCCAGCAGCTTAATACTAGCGGGCCACTACAATGAGCAGTTCTTC. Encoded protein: CASSLILAGHYNEQFF.

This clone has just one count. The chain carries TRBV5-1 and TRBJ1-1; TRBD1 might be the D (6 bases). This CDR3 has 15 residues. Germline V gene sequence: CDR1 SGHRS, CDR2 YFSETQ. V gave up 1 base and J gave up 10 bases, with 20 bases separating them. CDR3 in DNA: TGCGCCAGCAGCTTGAGTGTGGAACAGGGTTCACGAGCTTTCTTT. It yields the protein CASSLSVEQGSRAFF.

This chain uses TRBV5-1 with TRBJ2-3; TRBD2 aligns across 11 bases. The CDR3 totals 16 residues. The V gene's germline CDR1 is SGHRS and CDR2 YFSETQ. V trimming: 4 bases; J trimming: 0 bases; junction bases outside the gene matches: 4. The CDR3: CASSRTSGPSTDTQYF. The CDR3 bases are TGCGCCAGCAGCCGGACTAGCGGGCCTAGCACAGATACGCAGTATTTT.

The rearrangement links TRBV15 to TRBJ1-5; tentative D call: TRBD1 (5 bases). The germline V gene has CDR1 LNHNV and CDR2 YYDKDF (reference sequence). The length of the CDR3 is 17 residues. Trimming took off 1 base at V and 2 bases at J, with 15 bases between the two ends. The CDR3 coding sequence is TGTGCCACCAGCAGAGCCAGGGAATACCGAGGCAATCAGCCCCAGCATTTT. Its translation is CATSRAREYRGNQPQHF.

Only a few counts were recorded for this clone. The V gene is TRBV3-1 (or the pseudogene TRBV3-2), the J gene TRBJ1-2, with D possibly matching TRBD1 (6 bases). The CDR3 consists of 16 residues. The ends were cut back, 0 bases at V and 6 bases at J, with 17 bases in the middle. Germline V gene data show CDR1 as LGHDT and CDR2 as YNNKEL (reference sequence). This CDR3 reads CASSQEGGTGRHGYTF. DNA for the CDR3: TGTGCCAGCAGCCAAGAAGGGGGAACAGGGCGGCATGGCTACACCTTC.

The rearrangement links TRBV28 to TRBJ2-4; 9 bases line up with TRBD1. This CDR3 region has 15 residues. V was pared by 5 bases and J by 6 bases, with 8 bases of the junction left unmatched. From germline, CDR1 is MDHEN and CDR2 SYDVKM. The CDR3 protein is CASSKPGQGVNIQYF. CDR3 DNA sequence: TGTGCCAGCAGTAAACCGGGACAGGGTGTAAACATTCAGTACTTC.

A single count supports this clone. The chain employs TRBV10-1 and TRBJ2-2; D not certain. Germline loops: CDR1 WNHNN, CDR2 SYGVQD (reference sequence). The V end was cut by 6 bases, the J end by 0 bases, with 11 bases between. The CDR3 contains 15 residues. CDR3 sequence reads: CASSLTFANTGELFF. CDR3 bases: TGCGCCAGCAGCTTGACTTTCGCGAACACCGGGGAGCTGTTTTTT.

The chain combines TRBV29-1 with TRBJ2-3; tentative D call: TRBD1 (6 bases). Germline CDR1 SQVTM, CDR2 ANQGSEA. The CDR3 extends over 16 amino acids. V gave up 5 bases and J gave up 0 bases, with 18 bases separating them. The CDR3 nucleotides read TGCAGCGTTATTGGCCGACAGGACGCTAGCACAGATACGCAGTATTTT. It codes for CSVIGRQDASTDTQYF.

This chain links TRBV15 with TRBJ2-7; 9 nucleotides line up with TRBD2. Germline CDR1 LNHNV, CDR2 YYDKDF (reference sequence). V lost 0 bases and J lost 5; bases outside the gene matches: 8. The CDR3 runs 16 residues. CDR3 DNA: TGTGCCACCAGCAGAGATTACGGCGGGAGGGGTAACGAGCAGTACTTC. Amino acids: CATSRDYGGRGNEQYF.

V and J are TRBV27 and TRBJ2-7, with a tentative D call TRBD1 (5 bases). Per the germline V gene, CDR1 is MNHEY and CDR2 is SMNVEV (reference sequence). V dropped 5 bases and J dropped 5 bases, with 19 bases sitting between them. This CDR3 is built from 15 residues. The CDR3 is CASSPQGPILNEQYF. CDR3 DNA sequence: TGTGCCAGCAGTCCCCAGGGCCCAATTTTGAACGAGCAGTACTTC.

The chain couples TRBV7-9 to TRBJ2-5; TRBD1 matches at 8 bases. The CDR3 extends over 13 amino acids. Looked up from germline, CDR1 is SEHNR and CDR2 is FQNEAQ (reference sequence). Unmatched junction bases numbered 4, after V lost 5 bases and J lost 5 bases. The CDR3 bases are TGTGCCAGCAGCAGCAGGGGGCCGGAGACCCAGTACTTC. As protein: CASSSRGPETQYF. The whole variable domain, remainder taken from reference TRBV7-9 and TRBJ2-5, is DTGVSQNPRHKITKRGQNVTFRCDPISEHNRLYWYRQTLGQGPEFLTYFQNEAQLEKSRLLSDRFSAERPKGSFSTLEIQRTEQGDSAMYLCASSSRGPETQYFGPGTRLLVL.

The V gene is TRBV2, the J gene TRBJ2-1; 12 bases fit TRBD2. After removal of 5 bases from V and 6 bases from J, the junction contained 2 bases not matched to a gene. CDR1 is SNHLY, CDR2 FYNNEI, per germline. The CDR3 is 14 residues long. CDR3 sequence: CASSTGLAGNEQFF. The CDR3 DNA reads TGTGCCAGCAGTACGGGACTAGCGGGCAATGAGCAGTTCTTC. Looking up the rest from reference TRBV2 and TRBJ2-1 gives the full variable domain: EPEVTQTPSHQVTQMGQEVILRCVPISNHLYFYWYRQILGQKVEFLVSFYNNEISEKSEIFDDQFSVERPDGSNFTLKIRSTKLEDSAMYFCASSTGLAGNEQFFGPGTRLTVL.

The CDR3 sequence is CASSPRDSSYNSPLHF. CDR3 in DNA: TGTGCCAGCTCACCACGAGACAGCTCCTATAATTCACCCCTCCACTTT. The chain uses TRBV18 and TRBJ1-6; TRBD1 might be the D (5 bases). The CDR3 is made up of 16 amino acids. V was cut by 1 base and J by 0 bases, with 7 bases left in between. The germline V gene has CDR1 KGHSH and CDR2 LQKENI. Using reference TRBV18 and TRBJ1-6 for the parts outside the CDR3, the full variable domain is NAGVMQNPRHLVRRRGQEARLRCSPMKGHSHVYWYRQLPEEGLKFMVYLQKENIIDESGMPKERFSAEFPKEGPSILRIQQVVRGDSAAYFCASSPRDSSYNSPLHFGNGTRLTVT.